One and the same sample provided the 27 T cell receptor beta chains below, sequenced in a study of graft-versus-host responses after intestinal transplantation. Method: immunoSEQ multiplex PCR; TCRdb's copy keeps in-frame clones and lacks some. The data hold approximately 28,000 clones, with roughly 87% observed a single time. Here the sequenced sample was PBMCs, taken nearly 470 days after intestinal transplantation. The receptors shown here come from a human patient who received an intestinal transplant, so some T cells may come from the graft donor.

The chain links TRBV30 to TRBJ2-6; the D is unclear. V gave up 4 bases and J gave up 0 bases, with 10 bases separating them. The CDR3 is 15 amino acids. Germline V gene data show CDR1 as GTSNPN and CDR2 as SVGIG (reference sequence). CDR3 sequence (DNA): TGTGCCTGGACACGGACCGGCTCTGGGGCCAACGTCCTGACTTTC. The encoded protein is CAWTRTGSGANVLTF.

The chain combines TRBV12-5 with TRBJ1-1; D unresolved. V lost 1 base and J lost 8, with 2 bases in between. This CDR3 contains 10 residues. Germline V CDR1 and CDR2: LGHNT, FRNRAP. DNA of the CDR3: TGTGCTAGTGGTTTGGAGGAAGCTTTCTTT. It specifies CASGLEEAFF. The complete variable domain, with remaining parts taken from reference TRBV12-5 and TRBJ1-1, reads DARVTQTPRHKVTEMGQEVTMRCQPILGHNTVFWYRQTMMQGLELLAYFRNRAPLDDSGMPKDRFSAEMPDATLATLKIQPSEPRDSAVYFCASGLEEAFFGQGTRLTVV.

V and J are TRBV7-2 and TRBJ2-5; 8 bases line up with TRBD1. The junction had 5 bases not matched to a gene; V was cut back by 2 bases and J by 0 bases. CDR3 size: 16 residues. CDR1 is SGHTA and CDR2 is FQGNSA in the germline V gene. For the CDR3, the DNA is TGTGCCAGCAGCTTAAGGACAGGGCTCCACCAAGAGACCCAGTACTTC. Its translation: CASSLRTGLHQETQYF.

This rearrangement joins TRBV29-1 to TRBJ2-3; possibly TRBD2 for D (6 bases). Per germline, CDR1 SQVTM and CDR2 ANQGSEA. The CDR3 spans 15 residues. The V and J ends lost 1 base and 1 base respectively, with 12 bases between them. The CDR3 loop is CSVEGRGGGTDTQYF. The CDR3 bases are TGCAGCGTTGAAGGGCGGGGCGGAGGCACAGATACGCAGTATTTT.

The rearrangement links TRBV27 to TRBJ1-5; 7 nucleotides align to TRBD1. The CDR3 is 15 amino acids. V shed 5 bases and J 3 bases; nucleotides not matched to a gene: 7. CDR1 MNHEY and CDR2 SMNVEV come from the germline V gene (reference sequence). CDR3 coding DNA: TGTGCCAGCAGTGCCTGGGACAGCTCCAATCAGCCCCAGCATTTT. Translation gives CASSAWDSSNQPQHF.

This clone was seen a single time. The chain employs TRBV10-3 and TRBJ1-2; 7 nucleotides align to TRBD1. Germline V lookup: CDR1 ENHRY, CDR2 SYGVKD. The CDR3 extends over 15 amino acids. V shed 1 base, J shed 2 bases, and the junction held 4 bases outside the gene matches. The CDR3, as DNA: TGTGCCATCAGTGAGTTTCGACAGGGCAACTATGGCTACACCTTC. Its protein product is CAISEFRQGNYGYTF.

The V and J genes are TRBV5-6 and TRBJ1-5; D gene unclear. V shed 4 bases and J shed 7 bases, with 12 bases lying between them. Germline-derived CDR1 and CDR2 are SGHDT and YYEEEE. CDR3 length: 13 amino acids. The CDR3 coding sequence is TGTGCCAGCAGCGACTCGTCGGGGCAGCCCCAGCATTTT. It translates to CASSDSSGQPQHF.

The chain recombines TRBV5-4 with TRBJ2-1, with a tentative D call TRBD1 (6 bases). Germline CDR1 is SGHNT and CDR2 is YYREEE (reference sequence). V was cut by 3 bases and J by 0 bases, with 13 bases left in between. The CDR3 totals 16 residues. DNA for the CDR3: TGTGCCAGCAGCTCGGGAATAGGGGGCTCCTACAATGAGCAGTTCTTC. Encoded protein: CASSSGIGGSYNEQFF.

This sequence joins TRBV6-1 and TRBJ2-7; D is unclear. This CDR3 has 13 amino acids. V was trimmed by 4 bases and J by 2 bases, leaving 9 bases between them. Germline V gives CDR1 MNHNS, CDR2 SASEGT. CDR3: CASSVDSPYEQYF. Written as DNA, the CDR3 is TGTGCCAGCAGTGTAGACTCCCCCTACGAGCAGTACTTC.

About this clone: Other nucleotide sequences in the sample specify the same CDR3. The chain carries TRBV30 and TRBJ2-3; 7 bases are shared with TRBD2. The J segment lost 2 bases and the V segment lost 3 bases, leaving 2 bases of the junction unmatched. Germline V gene sequence: CDR1 GTSNPN, CDR2 SVGIG (reference sequence). This CDR3 is built from 13 residues. The CDR3 bases are TGTGCCTGGAGGGGGGGGGTCACAGATACGCAGTATTTT. Translation gives CAWRGGVTDTQYF.

This chain links TRBV11-2 with TRBJ2-3, with a weak D call TRBD2 (6 bases). Germline V lookup: CDR1 SGHAT, CDR2 FQNNGV. V lost 2 bases and J 2 bases, leaving 17 bases between the germline ends. This CDR3 contains 17 residues. The CDR3 protein is CASSLFSLRGLTDTQYF. For the CDR3, the DNA is TGTGCCAGCAGCTTATTCTCCCTCCGGGGACTCACAGATACGCAGTATTTT. Drawing the rest from reference TRBV11-2 and TRBJ2-3, the complete variable domain is EAGVAQSPRYKIIEKRQSVAFWCNPISGHATLYWYQQILGQGPKLLIQFQNNGVVDDSQLPKDRFSAERLKGVDSTLKIQPAKLEDSAVYLCASSLFSLRGLTDTQYFGPGTRLTVL.

There are a few counts of this clone. This rearrangement joins TRBV9 to TRBJ1-1; 9 bases align to TRBD1. Unmatched junction bases numbered 1, after V lost 3 bases and J lost 4 bases. The CDR3 consists of 13 residues. Germline V gene lookup returns CDR1 SGDLS and CDR2 YYNGEE. This CDR3 is CASSAQGATEAFF. Written as DNA, the CDR3 is TGTGCCAGCAGCGCACAGGGGGCCACTGAAGCTTTCTTT.

The gene calls are TRBV5-4 and TRBJ2-3, with D tentatively TRBD2 (5 bases). CDR1 is SGHNT, CDR2 YYREEE, per germline (reference sequence). The CDR3 consists of 15 residues. Trimming left V 4 bases short and J 0 bases short, with 12 bases between. CDR3 DNA sequence: TGTGCCAGCAGCCCTAGAGGGATTAGCACAGATACGCAGTATTTT. This sequence encodes CASSPRGISTDTQYF.

The chain has TRBV11-2 and TRBJ2-7, with 12 bases fitting TRBD2. Unmatched junction bases numbered 3, after V lost 4 bases and J lost 2 bases. The CDR3 loop spans 15 amino acids. The germline gives CDR1 SGHAT, CDR2 FQNNGV. CDR3 nucleotide sequence: TGTGCCAGCAGCTCCGGACTAGCGGGGCCCTACGAGCAGTACTTC. Translating gives CASSSGLAGPYEQYF. Based on the CDR3 plus reference TRBV11-2 and TRBJ2-7, the full variable domain is EAGVAQSPRYKIIEKRQSVAFWCNPISGHATLYWYQQILGQGPKLLIQFQNNGVVDDSQLPKDRFSAERLKGVDSTLKIQPAKLEDSAVYLCASSSGLAGPYEQYFGPGTRLTVT.

The DNA for the CDR3 is TGTGCCAGCAGCCGGAGGGGTTCAGAGACCCAGTACTTC. It encodes CASSRRGSETQYF. The gene calls are TRBV5-4 and TRBJ2-5, with D possibly being TRBD2 (6 bases). Trimming pared 4 bases from V and 4 bases from J, leaving 11 bases between. The CDR3 runs to 13 residues. The V gene's germline CDR1 is SGHNT and CDR2 YYREEE (reference sequence).

The rearrangement joins TRBV11-1 to TRBJ2-2, with a tentative D call TRBD1 (5 bases). V lost 9 bases to trimming and J lost 2 bases, with 10 bases between them. This CDR3 contains 13 residues. Germline values: CDR1 SGHAT, CDR2 FQDESV (reference sequence). As DNA, the CDR3 is TGTGCCAGTAAGGGGCAAAACACCGGGGAGCTGTTTTTT. Its protein is CASKGQNTGELFF.

V usage is TRBV19 and J usage is TRBJ2-1, with TRBD2 identical over 13 bases. The J segment lost 8 bases and the V segment lost 5 bases, leaving 9 bases of the junction unmatched. The CDR3 covers 16 residues. CDR1 LNHDA and CDR2 SQIVND come from the germline V gene (reference sequence). In DNA, the CDR3 is TGTGCCAGTAGTCCGGGACTAGCGGGACCCTTCGATGAGCAGTTCTTC. This codes for CASSPGLAGPFDEQFF.

J is TRBJ2-7 and V is TRBV28, with unresolved D. Germline lookup yields CDR1 MDHEN and CDR2 SYDVKM. The CDR3 is 12 amino acids. V shed 3 bases and J shed 4 bases, with 7 bases lying between them. The CDR3 DNA is TGTGCCAGCAGTTTCGTTAGGTACGAGCAGTACTTC. Its protein product is CASSFVRYEQYF.

The chain employs TRBV5-1 and TRBJ1-4; D unresolved. V dropped 1 base and J dropped 6 bases, with 10 bases sitting between them. Germline V gene data show CDR1 as SGHRS and CDR2 as YFSETQ. The CDR3 covers 14 residues. The CDR3, as DNA: TGCGCCAGCAGCTTGACAAGCCGGGATGAAAAACTGTTTTTT. Protein: CASSLTSRDEKLFF.

The genes are TRBV5-1 and TRBJ2-6, with D perhaps TRBD1 (5 bases). Germline-derived CDR1 and CDR2 are SGHRS and YFSETQ. CDR3 size: 18 residues. Trimming stripped 2 bases from V and 0 bases from J, with 15 bases between. The CDR3 DNA reads as TGCGCCAGCAGCTTAAATCCCCAGGGCAGCTCTGGGGCCAACGTCCTGACTTTC. It yields the protein CASSLNPQGSSGANVLTF. Full variable domain (rest looked up from reference TRBV5-1 and TRBJ2-6): KAGVTQTPRYLIKTRGQQVTLSCSPISGHRSVSWYQQTPGQGLQFLFEYFSETQRNKGNFPGRFSGRQFSNSRSEMNVSTLELGDSALYLCASSLNPQGSSGANVLTFGAGSRLTVL.

The rearrangement links TRBV10-1 to TRBJ2-7; weak D call: TRBD2 (6 bases). The CDR3 is made up of 14 amino acids. The V and J ends lost 7 bases and 0 bases respectively, with 13 bases between them. Per germline, CDR1 WNHNN and CDR2 SYGVQD (reference sequence). For the CDR3, the DNA is TGCGCCAGCATGGAGGGTAGCGGCTCCTACGAGCAGTACTTC. It specifies CASMEGSGSYEQYF.

The chain has TRBV29-1 and TRBJ2-7, with D unresolved. Germline CDR1 is SQVTM and CDR2 is ANQGSEA. Between the trimmed V and J ends, which lost 5 bases and 1 base, there was a span of 15 bases. The CDR3 has 14 residues. CDR3 sequence (DNA): TGCAGCGTTAGGTTAATGGGCGGATCCTACGAGCAGTACTTC. Protein product: CSVRLMGGSYEQYF.

This clone has just one count. V and J are TRBV11-2 and TRBJ2-7; the D is unclear. There are 14 residues in the CDR3. V lost 5 bases and J lost 3, with 14 bases in between. Germline CDR1 and CDR2: SGHAT and FQNNGV. CDR3 DNA: TGTGCCAGCAGCACGTACAACTCCCTCTACGAGCAGTACTTC. Translated: CASSTYNSLYEQYF.

V gene TRBV19 combines with J gene TRBJ2-3; 9 bases are shared with TRBD2. The CDR3 sequence is 16 residues long. The germline V gene has CDR1 LNHDA and CDR2 SQIVND (reference sequence). The junction had 11 bases not matched to a gene; V was cut back by 7 bases and J by 3 bases. The CDR3 bases are TGTGCCAGTACCGGAGCGGGGGGCCGGGGTACAGATACGCAGTATTTT. As protein: CASTGAGGRGTDTQYF.

The J gene is TRBJ1-2, the V gene TRBV18; unclear D gene. Germline assignment: CDR1 KGHSH and CDR2 LQKENI. The germline V and J ends were trimmed by 2 bases and 5 bases, with 9 bases remaining between them. CDR3 size: 13 residues. The CDR3 sequence: CASSPKPRYGYTF. The CDR3, as DNA: TGTGCCAGCTCACCAAAACCGCGATATGGCTACACCTTC.

This chain links TRBV4-2 with TRBJ1-2; a weak D match, TRBD1 (6 bases). CDR1 and CDR2 (germline): LGHNA, YNFKEQ. There are 15 residues in the CDR3. V lost 1 base to trimming and J lost 7 bases, with 16 bases between them. The CDR3 sequence: CASSQAARGEGGYTF. The CDR3 nucleotides are TGTGCCAGCAGCCAAGCGGCGAGGGGGGAGGGTGGCTACACCTTC.

This rearrangement joins TRBV2 to TRBJ1-1, with D maybe TRBD1 (6 bases). V lost 6 bases, J lost 3 bases, and 20 bases lay in between. Germline lookup yields CDR1 SNHLY and CDR2 FYNNEI. This CDR3 has 16 amino acids. The CDR3 coding sequence is TGTGCCAGCAGGGCCCAGGGGCAGGGTAAGGACACTGAAGCTTTCTTT. Its translation is CASRAQGQGKDTEAFF.